These 30 T cell receptor beta chains were all obtained from the same sample, sequenced in a study of CD8+ T cells in alopecia areata. The treatment denotes: oral pan-JAK inhibitor, 5-10 mg twice daily. Reverse transcription of extracted RNA yielded cDNA, which provided the sequencing template. Sequenced by immunoSEQ multiplex PCR; TCRdb stores in-frame clones only, minus some. The sample carries hundreds of thousands of clones, approximately 72% recorded once. Source: CD4+ T cells sorted from blood, taken at approximately week 44, from a patient treated with tofacitinib. The receptors here all came from a human donor with alopecia areata.

This chain joins TRBV7-2 and TRBJ1-4, with no clear D. The germline CDR1 and CDR2 sequences are SGHTA and FQGNSA. V was shortened by 5 bases and J by 11 bases, with 15 bases between the two germline ends. The CDR3 consists of 13 residues. As DNA, the CDR3 is TGTGCCAGCAGCCCCGCGGCCCAGCCGAAACTGTTTTTT. Amino acids: CASSPAAQPKLFF.

The V gene is TRBV5-1, the J gene TRBJ1-1; maybe TRBD1 (5 bases). Germline V CDR1 and CDR2: SGHRS, YFSETQ. The CDR3 has 15 amino acids. V was trimmed by 3 bases and J by 1 base, leaving 13 bases between them. Written as DNA, the CDR3 is TGCGCCAGCAGCTGGGGAGACAGACCGAACACTGAAGCTTTCTTT. Amino acids: CASSWGDRPNTEAFF.

This clone was recorded once. The V gene is TRBV4-3, the J gene TRBJ2-7; unclear D gene. V was clipped by 0 bases and J by 1 base, with 7 bases between them. This CDR3 comprises 14 residues. The germline V gene has CDR1 LGHNA and CDR2 YSLEER. The CDR3 DNA follows: TGCGCCAGCAGCCAAGAAGGCAGATCCTACGAGCAGTACTTC. The encoded protein is CASSQEGRSYEQYF.

This chain uses TRBV7-2 with TRBJ1-2; tentative D call: TRBD1 (6 bases). Trimming stripped 4 bases from V and 8 bases from J, with 14 bases between. The CDR3 covers 13 residues. CDR1 and CDR2 from the germline V gene are SGHTA and FQGNSA. CDR3 DNA: TGTGCCAGCAGCTCGAAACAGGGAGAGGGCTACACCTTC. Protein: CASSSKQGEGYTF.

The rearrangement joins TRBV25-1 to TRBJ1-2; D is unclear. V lost 3 bases and J 0 bases, leaving 14 bases between the germline ends. CDR1 is MGHDK, CDR2 SYGVNS, per germline. The CDR3 sequence is 16 residues long. CDR3 DNA: TGTGCCAGCAGTGAGTTCCAGGTGGTCACTAACTATGGCTACACCTTC. It specifies CASSEFQVVTNYGYTF.

The chain uses TRBV19 and TRBJ1-1; D call uncertain. Trimming stripped 3 bases from V and 0 bases from J, with 8 bases between. Germline CDR1 and CDR2: LNHDA and SQIVND (reference sequence). The CDR3 spans 14 residues. The CDR3 protein is CASSIKGMNTEAFF. The CDR3 DNA is TGTGCCAGTAGTATCAAGGGCATGAACACTGAAGCTTTCTTT. The complete variable domain, with remaining parts taken from reference TRBV19 and TRBJ1-1, reads DGGITQSPKYLFRKEGQNVTLSCEQNLNHDAMYWYRQDPGQGLRLIYYSQIVNDFQKGDIAEGYSVSREKKESFPLTVTSAQKNPTAFYLCASSIKGMNTEAFFGQGTRLTVV.

This clone appeared a few times. This CDR3 is also generated by other DNA sequences in the sample. The chain carries TRBV29-1 and TRBJ1-5; D not certain. This CDR3 comprises 13 residues. V shed 4 bases and J shed 3 bases, with 10 bases lying between them. Per germline, CDR1 SQVTM and CDR2 ANQGSEA. The CDR3 reads CSVAGSPNQPQHF. The CDR3 DNA sequence: TGCAGCGTTGCCGGCAGCCCCAATCAGCCCCAGCATTTT.

V and J are TRBV5-6 and TRBJ1-2, with no clear D. Germline V gene lookup returns CDR1 SGHDT and CDR2 YYEEEE. The CDR3 is 12 residues long. The ends were cut back, 3 bases at V and 4 bases at J, with 7 bases in the middle. The CDR3: CASSWYGYGYTF. The DNA of the CDR3 is TGTGCCAGCAGCTGGTACGGCTATGGCTACACCTTC.

Worth noting for this clone: Other nucleotide sequences from this sample produce the same CDR3. This chain uses TRBV18 with TRBJ2-5; D uncertain. The CDR3 loop spans 11 amino acids. V was clipped by 1 base and J by 3 bases, with 0 bases between them. Germline CDR1 and CDR2: KGHSH and LQKENI. In nucleotides, the CDR3 is TGTGCCAGCTCACCACAAGAGACCCAGTACTTC. It encodes CASSPQETQYF. The whole variable domain, filled in from reference TRBV18 and TRBJ2-5, reads NAGVMQNPRHLVRRRGQEARLRCSPMKGHSHVYWYRQLPEEGLKFMVYLQKENIIDESGMPKERFSAEFPKEGPSILRIQQVVRGDSAAYFCASSPQETQYFGPGTRLLVL.

The table lists this clone with a count of one. The chain is built from TRBV12-5 and TRBJ1-1; perhaps TRBD1 as D (5 bases). V lost 1 base to trimming and J lost 4 bases, with 13 bases between them. The CDR3 length is 15 residues. Germline-derived CDR1 and CDR2 are LGHNT and FRNRAP. CDR3 bases: TGTGCTAGTGGTTTGGAACAGGTTTCGGTCACTGAAGCTTTCTTT. Translation gives CASGLEQVSVTEAFF. The full variable domain, its missing parts supplied by reference TRBV12-5 and TRBJ1-1, is DARVTQTPRHKVTEMGQEVTMRCQPILGHNTVFWYRQTMMQGLELLAYFRNRAPLDDSGMPKDRFSAEMPDATLATLKIQPSEPRDSAVYFCASGLEQVSVTEAFFGQGTRLTVV.

The table lists this clone with a few counts. The chain is built from TRBV29-1 and TRBJ1-1; TRBD1 is a possible D gene (5 bases). The CDR3 loop spans 10 amino acids. The V and J ends lost 4 bases and 6 bases respectively, with 6 bases between them. CDR1 SQVTM and CDR2 ANQGSEA come from the germline V gene. CDR3 coding DNA: TGCAGCGTTGTGGGGCCTGAAGCTTTCTTT. It specifies CSVVGPEAFF.

The V gene is TRBV29-1, the J gene TRBJ2-2, with 7 bases identical to TRBD1. The V segment lost 7 bases and the J segment 3 bases; nucleotides outside the gene matches: 8. Per germline, CDR1 SQVTM and CDR2 ANQGSEA. CDR3 length: 14 residues. The CDR3 DNA is TGCAGCGCCTTGGGACAGCTATACACCGGGGAGCTGTTTTTT. It specifies CSALGQLYTGELFF.

There are a few counts of this clone. The rearrangement uses TRBV29-1 and TRBJ1-5; 7 bases are a match to TRBD1. Trimming removed 4 bases from V and 1 base from J; junction bases left unmatched: 1. Germline assignment: CDR1 SQVTM and CDR2 ANQGSEA. The CDR3 has 13 residues. This CDR3 reads CSVAGQSNQPQHF. In nucleotides, the CDR3 is TGCAGCGTTGCGGGACAGAGCAATCAGCCCCAGCATTTT. The full variable domain, completed using reference TRBV29-1 and TRBJ1-5, is SAVISQKPSRDICQRGTSLTIQCQVDSQVTMMFWYRQQPGQSLTLIATANQGSEATYESGFVIDKFPISRPNLTFSTLTVSNMSPEDSSIYLCSVAGQSNQPQHFGDGTRLSIL.

This chain joins TRBV15 and TRBJ2-6, with D uncertain. This CDR3 contains 19 residues. Germline V lookup: CDR1 LNHNV, CDR2 YYDKDF (reference sequence). V was shortened by 7 bases and J by 0 bases, with 22 bases between the two germline ends. The CDR3 nucleotides read TGTGCCACCACCCGAAGGGTGGGATCCCCACGCTCTGGGGCCAACGTCCTGACTTTC. Residues: CATTRRVGSPRSGANVLTF.

The chain combines TRBV9 with TRBJ2-3; D gene uncertain. Germline CDR1 SGDLS, CDR2 YYNGEE. Trimming removed 0 bases from V and 5 bases from J, with 4 bases in between. The CDR3 runs to 12 residues. The CDR3 is CASSVEQDTQYF. DNA of the CDR3: TGTGCCAGCAGCGTAGAGCAAGATACGCAGTATTTT.

V is TRBV14 and J is TRBJ2-3, with D perhaps assigned TRBD1 or TRBD2 (6 bases each). Trimming stripped 1 base from V and 1 base from J, with 12 bases between. Germline V gene sequence: CDR1 SGHDN, CDR2 FVKESK. The CDR3 totals 16 residues. In nucleotides, the CDR3 is TGTGCCAGCAGCCAAGTCGGGGGCATCGGCACAGATACGCAGTATTTT. This gives the protein CASSQVGGIGTDTQYF.

The V call is TRBV5-1, the J call TRBJ2-3; possible D gene TRBD1, 6 bases. Germline V CDR1 and CDR2: SGHRS, YFSETQ. The V and J ends lost 4 bases and 3 bases respectively, with 15 bases between them. The CDR3 has 15 residues. DNA for the CDR3: TGCGCCAGCAGCGGGGGCCAGGGATCGACAGATACGCAGTATTTT. Protein product: CASSGGQGSTDTQYF.

The chain joins TRBV5-6 to TRBJ1-2, with a tentative D call TRBD1 (5 bases). This CDR3 is 15 amino acids long. The V end was cut by 0 bases, the J end by 2 bases, with 11 bases between. The germline gives CDR1 SGHDT, CDR2 YYEEEE. This CDR3 is CASSLGERGNYGYTF. In nucleotides, the CDR3 is TGTGCCAGCAGCTTGGGAGAGCGGGGGAACTATGGCTACACCTTC.

The genes are TRBV29-1 and TRBJ2-7; D is unclear. The CDR3 length is 12 residues. Germline V lookup: CDR1 SQVTM, CDR2 ANQGSEA. With 4 bases removed from V and 5 bases from J, the gap between germline ends came to 12 bases. The CDR3 sequence is CSVAASPHEQYF. CDR3 nucleotide sequence: TGCAGCGTTGCCGCCTCTCCCCACGAGCAGTACTTC.

This clone was seen only a few times. Here the CDR3 reads CAIKGSTGELFF. DNA for the CDR3: TGTGCCATCAAGGGATCCACCGGGGAGCTGTTTTTT. The chain uses TRBV10-3 and TRBJ2-2, with no clear D. The CDR3 is 12 amino acids. V lost 7 bases to trimming and J lost 4 bases, with 7 bases between them. The germline CDR1 and CDR2 sequences are ENHRY and SYGVKD.

The chain carries TRBV5-4 and TRBJ2-2, with TRBD1 matching over 9 bases. Germline trimming cut 4 bases from V and 0 bases from J; bases unmatched to any gene: 7. The CDR3 is made up of 17 amino acids. The germline V gene has CDR1 SGHNT and CDR2 YYREEE (reference sequence). CDR3 in amino acids: CASSPGTGPANTGELFF. In nucleotides, the CDR3 is TGTGCCAGCAGCCCTGGGACAGGGCCCGCGAACACCGGGGAGCTGTTTTTT.

Written as DNA, the CDR3 is TGCAGCGTTTCACCAACAAAGGGTCTTCGGGCGAGGGAAGGACATGAAGCTTTCTTT. This encodes CSVSPTKGLRAREGHEAFF. The genes are TRBV29-1 and TRBJ1-1, with D possibly TRBD1 on 5 matching bases. The CDR3 is 19 residues long. Trimming removed 5 bases at V and 7 bases at J, with 35 bases between. CDR1 SQVTM and CDR2 ANQGSEA come from the germline V gene.

The chain has TRBV2 and TRBJ1-5; D remains ambiguous. The CDR3 has 14 amino acids. CDR1 is SNHLY, CDR2 FYNNEI, per germline. V shed 5 bases and J shed 5 bases, with 13 bases lying between them. The CDR3 DNA reads TGTGCCAGCAGTAACCGGGCCTGGGATCAGCCCCAGCATTTT. It specifies CASSNRAWDQPQHF.

The chain joins TRBV30 to TRBJ1-1; D is unclear. The CDR3 length is 12 residues. Germline V lookup: CDR1 GTSNPN, CDR2 SVGIG (reference sequence). Between the trimmed V and J ends, which lost 2 bases and 7 bases, there was a span of 11 bases. In DNA, the CDR3 is TGTGCCTGGAGTAGCAGAGGCAGTGAAGCTTTCTTT. Amino acid sequence: CAWSSRGSEAFF.

V and J are TRBV4-1 and TRBJ2-7; unclear D gene. V was trimmed by 4 bases and J by 7 bases, leaving 17 bases between them. The germline CDR1 and CDR2 sequences are MGHRA and YSYEKL. This CDR3 comprises 14 residues. In DNA form, the CDR3 reads TGCGCCAGCAGCCCCCCAAGGCCCCCCGGGGAGCAGTACTTC. The encoded protein is CASSPPRPPGEQYF.

The sample holds one count of this clone. V gene TRBV18 combines with J gene TRBJ2-5; the D is unclear. The germline CDR1 and CDR2 sequences are KGHSH and LQKENI. The CDR3 runs 16 residues. V was cut by 3 bases and J by 2 bases, with 16 bases left in between. The CDR3 loop reads CASSPEKRTGQETQYF. The CDR3 DNA follows: TGTGCCAGCTCACCCGAGAAAAGGACCGGTCAAGAGACCCAGTACTTC.

This clone was detected a few times. The chain links TRBV7-2 to TRBJ2-7; D gene ambiguous. The germline V gene has CDR1 SGHTA and CDR2 FQGNSA. The CDR3 contains 13 residues. Trimming pared 3 bases from V and 5 bases from J, leaving 11 bases between. This CDR3 is CASSFAAWDEQYF. CDR3 DNA: TGTGCCAGCAGCTTTGCGGCTTGGGACGAGCAGTACTTC.

This clone was found a few times. The gene calls are TRBV6-5 and TRBJ1-2; D uncertain. This CDR3 is built from 14 residues. Germline CDR1 and CDR2: MNHEY and SVGAGI. Trimming pared 5 bases from V and 4 bases from J, leaving 14 bases between. The CDR3 DNA is TGTGCCAGCAGTGAAAGTAGATTGTCCTATGGCTACACCTTC. It is translated as CASSESRLSYGYTF.

The chain has TRBV4-3 and TRBJ1-1; the match to TRBD1 covers 7 bases. Germline trimming cut 0 bases from V and 3 bases from J; bases unmatched to any gene: 7. Germline assignment: CDR1 LGHNA and CDR2 YSLEER. This CDR3 has 16 amino acids. The CDR3 sequence: CASSQELDRVDTEAFF. In DNA form, the CDR3 reads TGCGCCAGCAGCCAAGAACTAGACAGGGTGGACACTGAAGCTTTCTTT.

This chain uses TRBV30 with TRBJ1-2; D is possibly TRBD1 (5 bases). The CDR3 has 15 amino acids. Trimming left V 0 bases short and J 4 bases short, with 15 bases between. From germline, CDR1 is GTSNPN and CDR2 SVGIG (reference sequence). The CDR3 here is CAWSVRSGVLYGYTF. The CDR3 region has the DNA TGTGCCTGGAGTGTACGTTCGGGGGTACTCTATGGCTACACCTTC.